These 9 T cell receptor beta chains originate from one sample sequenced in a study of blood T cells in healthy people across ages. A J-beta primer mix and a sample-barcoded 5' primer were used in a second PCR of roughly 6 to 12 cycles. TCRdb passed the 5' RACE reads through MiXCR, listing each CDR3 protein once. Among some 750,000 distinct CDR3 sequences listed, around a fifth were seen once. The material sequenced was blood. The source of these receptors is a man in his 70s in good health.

CDR3 DNA sequence: TGTGCCAGTAGTATCCAGCGGGATGGGGATACGCAGTATTTT. Translation: CASSIQRDGDTQYF. The rearrangement uses TRBV19 and TRBJ2-3; 7 bases line up with TRBD2. V trimming: 3 bases; J trimming: 6 bases; junction bases outside the gene matches: 6. The CDR3 has 14 amino acids. Germline V gene data show CDR1 as LNHDA and CDR2 as SQIVND (reference sequence). Full variable domain (remainder filled in from reference TRBV19 and TRBJ2-3): DGGITQSPKYLFRKEGQNVTLSCEQNLNHDAMYWYRQDPGQGLRLIYYSQIVNDFQKGDIAEGYSVSREKKESFPLTVTSAQKNPTAFYLCASSIQRDGDTQYFGPGTRLTVL.

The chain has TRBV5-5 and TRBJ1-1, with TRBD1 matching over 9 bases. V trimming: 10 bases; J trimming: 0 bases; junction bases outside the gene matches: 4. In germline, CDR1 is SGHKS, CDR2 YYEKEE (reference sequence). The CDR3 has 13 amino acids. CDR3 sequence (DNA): TGTGCCTTCGGACAGGGGATGAACACTGAAGCTTTCTTT. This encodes CAFGQGMNTEAFF.

CDR3 in amino acids: CASKGGANVLTF. As DNA, the CDR3 is TGTGCCAGCAAAGGAGGGGCCAACGTCCTGACTTTC. This chain uses TRBV2 with TRBJ2-6; D gene uncertain. Trimming took 7 bases from V and 4 from J, leaving 5 bases between them. Germline V gene data show CDR1 as SNHLY and CDR2 as FYNNEI. This CDR3 region has 12 residues. Full variable domain (outside the CDR3, taken from reference TRBV2 and TRBJ2-6): EPEVTQTPSHQVTQMGQEVILRCVPISNHLYFYWYRQILGQKVEFLVSFYNNEISEKSEIFDDQFSVERPDGSNFTLKIRSTKLEDSAMYFCASKGGANVLTFGAGSRLTVL.

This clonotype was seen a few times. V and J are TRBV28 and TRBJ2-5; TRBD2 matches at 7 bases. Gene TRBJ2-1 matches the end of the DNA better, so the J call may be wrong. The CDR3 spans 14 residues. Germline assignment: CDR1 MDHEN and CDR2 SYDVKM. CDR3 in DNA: TGTGCCAGCGGGCCGACCGGACTAGTGGGCGAGCAGTTCTTC. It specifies CASGPTGLVGEQFF.

CDR3 amino acids: CASGHLSYGYTF. The DNA of the CDR3 is TGTGCTTCGGGACATCTAAGCTATGGCTACACCTTC. J is TRBJ1-2 and V is TRBV28, with D perhaps matching TRBD1 (6 bases). The CDR3 runs to 12 residues. The germline gives CDR1 MDHEN, CDR2 SYDVKM.

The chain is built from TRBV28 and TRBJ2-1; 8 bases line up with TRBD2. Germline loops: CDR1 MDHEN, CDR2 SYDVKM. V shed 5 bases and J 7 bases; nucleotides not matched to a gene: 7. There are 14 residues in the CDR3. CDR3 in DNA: TGTGCCAGCAGTACTTGGACTAGCTGGAATGAGCAGTTCTTC. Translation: CASSTWTSWNEQFF.

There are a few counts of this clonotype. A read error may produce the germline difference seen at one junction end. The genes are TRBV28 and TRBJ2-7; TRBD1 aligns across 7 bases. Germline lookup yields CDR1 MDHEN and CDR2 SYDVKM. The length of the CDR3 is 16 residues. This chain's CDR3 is CASSLPGTVASDEQYF. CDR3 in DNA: TGTGCCAGCAGTCTCCCCGGGACAGTGGCCTCCGACGAGCAGTACTTC.

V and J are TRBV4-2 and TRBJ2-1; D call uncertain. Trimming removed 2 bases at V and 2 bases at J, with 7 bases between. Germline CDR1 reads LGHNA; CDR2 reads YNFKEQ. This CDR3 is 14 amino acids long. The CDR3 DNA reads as TGTGCCAGCAGCCAACAGATGACCTACAATGAGCAGTTCTTC. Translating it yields CASSQQMTYNEQFF.

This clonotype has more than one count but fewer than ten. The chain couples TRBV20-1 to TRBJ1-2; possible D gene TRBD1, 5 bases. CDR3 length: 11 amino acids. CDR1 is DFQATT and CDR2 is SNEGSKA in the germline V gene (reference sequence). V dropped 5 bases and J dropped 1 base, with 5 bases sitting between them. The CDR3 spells CSAQGNYGYTF. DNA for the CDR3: TGCAGTGCTCAGGGTAACTATGGCTACACCTTC.